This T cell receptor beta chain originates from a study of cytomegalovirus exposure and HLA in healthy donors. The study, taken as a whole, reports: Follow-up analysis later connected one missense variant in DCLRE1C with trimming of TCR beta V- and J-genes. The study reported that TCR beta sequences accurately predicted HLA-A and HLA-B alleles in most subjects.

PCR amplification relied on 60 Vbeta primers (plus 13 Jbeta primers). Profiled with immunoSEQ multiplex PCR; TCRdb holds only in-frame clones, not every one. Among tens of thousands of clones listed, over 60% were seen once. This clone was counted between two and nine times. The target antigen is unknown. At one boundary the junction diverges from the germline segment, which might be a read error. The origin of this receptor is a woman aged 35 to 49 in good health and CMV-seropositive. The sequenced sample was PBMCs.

The CDR3 sequence: CSSSLKLGVSYNEQFF. The CDR3 bases are TGTTCCAGCAGCTTAAAGCTTGGAGTATCCTACAATGAGCAGTTCTTC. The chain is built from TRBV7-9 and TRBJ2-1; D uncertain. Germline V gene data show CDR1 as SEHNR and CDR2 as FQNEAQ (reference sequence). The CDR3 totals 16 residues.